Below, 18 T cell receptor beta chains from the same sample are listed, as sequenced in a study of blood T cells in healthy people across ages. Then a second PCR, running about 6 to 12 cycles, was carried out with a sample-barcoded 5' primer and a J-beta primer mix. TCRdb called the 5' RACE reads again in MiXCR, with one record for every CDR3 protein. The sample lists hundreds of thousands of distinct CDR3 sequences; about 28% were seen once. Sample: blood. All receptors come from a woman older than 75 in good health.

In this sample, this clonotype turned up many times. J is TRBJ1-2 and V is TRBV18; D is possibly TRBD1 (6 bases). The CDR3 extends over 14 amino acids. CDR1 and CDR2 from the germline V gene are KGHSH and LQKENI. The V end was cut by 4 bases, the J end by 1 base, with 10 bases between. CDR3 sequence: CASSRRGINYGYTF. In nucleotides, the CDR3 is TGTGCCAGCTCACGAAGGGGGATTAACTATGGCTACACCTTC.

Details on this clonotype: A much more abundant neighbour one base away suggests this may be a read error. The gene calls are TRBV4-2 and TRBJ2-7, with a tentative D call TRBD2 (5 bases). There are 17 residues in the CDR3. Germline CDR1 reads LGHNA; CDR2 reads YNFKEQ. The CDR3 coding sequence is TGTGCCAGCGGCCAAGATGGAGTGGTGGCGGGTTTCTACGAGCAGTACTTC. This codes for CASGQDGVVAGFYEQYF.

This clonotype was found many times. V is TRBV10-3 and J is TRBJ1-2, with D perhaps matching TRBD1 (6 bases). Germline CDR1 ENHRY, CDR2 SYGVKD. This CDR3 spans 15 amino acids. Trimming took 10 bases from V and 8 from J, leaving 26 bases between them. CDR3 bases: TGTGCCACAGGGGAAGGGCCCCTCCGTCAGTCCGGCTACACCTTC. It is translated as CATGEGPLRQSGYTF.

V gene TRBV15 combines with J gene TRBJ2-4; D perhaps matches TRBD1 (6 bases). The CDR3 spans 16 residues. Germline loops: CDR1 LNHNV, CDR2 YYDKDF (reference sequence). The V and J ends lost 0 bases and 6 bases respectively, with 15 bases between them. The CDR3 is CATSRDLDSRANIQYF. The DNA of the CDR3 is TGTGCCACCAGCAGAGATCTGGACAGTAGGGCAAACATTCAGTACTTC.

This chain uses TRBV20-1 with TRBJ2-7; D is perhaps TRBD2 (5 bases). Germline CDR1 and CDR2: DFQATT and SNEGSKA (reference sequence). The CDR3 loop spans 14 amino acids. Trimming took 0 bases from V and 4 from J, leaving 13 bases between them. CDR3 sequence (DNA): TGCAGTGCTAGAGACCCCGGGGTTCTGTACGAGCAGTACTTC. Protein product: CSARDPGVLYEQYF.

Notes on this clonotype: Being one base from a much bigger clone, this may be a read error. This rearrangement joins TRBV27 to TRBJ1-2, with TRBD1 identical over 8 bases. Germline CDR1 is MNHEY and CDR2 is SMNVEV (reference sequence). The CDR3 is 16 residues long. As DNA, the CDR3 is TGTACCAGCAGTTTCCTGACTCGACAGGGGAACTATGGCTACACCTTC. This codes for CTSSFLTRQGNYGYTF.

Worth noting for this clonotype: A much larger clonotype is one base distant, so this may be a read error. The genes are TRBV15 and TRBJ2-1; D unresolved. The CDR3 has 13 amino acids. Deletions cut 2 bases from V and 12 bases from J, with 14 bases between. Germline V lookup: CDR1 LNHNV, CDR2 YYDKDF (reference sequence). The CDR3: CATSRSRTVRQFF. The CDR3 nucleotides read TGTGCCACCAGCAGATCACGGACGGTCAGGCAGTTCTTC.

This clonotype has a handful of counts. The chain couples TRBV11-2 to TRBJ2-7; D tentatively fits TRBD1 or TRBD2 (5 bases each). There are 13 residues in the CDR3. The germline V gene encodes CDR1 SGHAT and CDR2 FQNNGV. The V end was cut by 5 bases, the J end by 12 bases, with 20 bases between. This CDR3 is CASSGPGTRRTYF. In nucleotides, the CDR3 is TGTGCCAGCAGCGGGCCCGGGACCAGGAGGACGTACTTC. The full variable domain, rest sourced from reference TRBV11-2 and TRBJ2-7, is EAGVAQSPRYKIIEKRQSVAFWCNPISGHATLYWYQQILGQGPKLLIQFQNNGVVDDSQLPKDRFSAERLKGVDSTLKIQPAKLEDSAVYLCASSGPGTRRTYFGPGTRLTVT.

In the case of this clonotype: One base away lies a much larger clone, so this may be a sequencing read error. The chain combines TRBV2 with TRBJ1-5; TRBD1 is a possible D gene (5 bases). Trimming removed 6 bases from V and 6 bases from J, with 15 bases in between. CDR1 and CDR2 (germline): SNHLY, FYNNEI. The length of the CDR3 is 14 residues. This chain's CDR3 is CASSSWGGGQPQHF. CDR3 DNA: TGTGCCAGCAGCTCCTGGGGCGGGGGTCAGCCCCAGCATTTT.

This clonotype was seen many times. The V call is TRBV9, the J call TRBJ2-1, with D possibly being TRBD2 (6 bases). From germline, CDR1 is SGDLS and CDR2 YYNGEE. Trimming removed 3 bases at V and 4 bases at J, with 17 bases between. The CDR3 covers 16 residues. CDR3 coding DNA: TGTGCCAGCAGCGAGTGGGCGGGACTCATGTACAATGAGCAGTTCTTC. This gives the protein CASSEWAGLMYNEQFF.

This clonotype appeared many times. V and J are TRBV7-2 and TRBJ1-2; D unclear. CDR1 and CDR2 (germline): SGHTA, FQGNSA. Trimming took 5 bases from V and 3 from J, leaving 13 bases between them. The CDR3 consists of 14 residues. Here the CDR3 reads CASSQTVRDYGYTF. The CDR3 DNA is TGTGCCAGCAGCCAGACCGTGCGGGACTATGGCTACACCTTC.

CDR3 loop: CASSPDIPYEQYF. The CDR3 nucleotides are TGTGCCAGCAGCCCCGATATCCCCTACGAGCAGTACTTC. The V gene is TRBV4-2, the J gene TRBJ2-7; D not resolved. Trimming shortened V by 4 bases and J by 2 bases, and 9 bases separated the two germline ends. The germline CDR1 and CDR2 sequences are LGHNA and YNFKEQ. The CDR3 sequence is 13 residues long.

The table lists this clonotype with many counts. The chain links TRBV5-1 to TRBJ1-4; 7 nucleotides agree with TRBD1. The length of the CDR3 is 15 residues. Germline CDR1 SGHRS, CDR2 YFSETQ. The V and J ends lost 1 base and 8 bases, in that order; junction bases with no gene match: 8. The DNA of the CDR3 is TGCGCCAGCAGCTTGACGACAGGGAGAGACGAAAAACTGTTTTTT. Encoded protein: CASSLTTGRDEKLFF.

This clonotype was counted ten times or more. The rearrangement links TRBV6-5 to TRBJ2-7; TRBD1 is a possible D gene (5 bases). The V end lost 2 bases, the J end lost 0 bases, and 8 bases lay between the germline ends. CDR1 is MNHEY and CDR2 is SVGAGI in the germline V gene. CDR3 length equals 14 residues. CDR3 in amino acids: CASSYNRFSYEQYF. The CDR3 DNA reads TGTGCCAGCAGTTACAACAGGTTCTCCTACGAGCAGTACTTC.

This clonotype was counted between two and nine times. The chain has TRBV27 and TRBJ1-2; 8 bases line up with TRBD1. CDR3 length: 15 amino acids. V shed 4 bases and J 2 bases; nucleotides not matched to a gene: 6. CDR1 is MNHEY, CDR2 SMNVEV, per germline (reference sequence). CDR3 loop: CASSYGQGVNYGYTF. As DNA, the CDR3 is TGTGCCAGCAGTTATGGACAGGGCGTGAACTATGGCTACACCTTC.

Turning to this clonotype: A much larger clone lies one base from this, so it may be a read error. The CDR3 DNA is TGTGCCGGCAGCCGCCAGACCCTGAACACTGAAGCTTTCTTT. Protein: CAGSRQTLNTEAFF. The chain recombines TRBV7-2 with TRBJ1-1, with D uncertain. The germline gives CDR1 SGHTA, CDR2 FQGNSA. The CDR3 has 14 amino acids.

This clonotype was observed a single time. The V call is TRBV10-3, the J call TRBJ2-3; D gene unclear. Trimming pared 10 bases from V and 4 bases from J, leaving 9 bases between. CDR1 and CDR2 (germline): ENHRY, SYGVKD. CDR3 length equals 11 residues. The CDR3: CASSNADTQYF. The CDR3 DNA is TGTGCCAGCTCAAACGCAGATACGCAGTATTTT.

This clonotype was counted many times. The CDR3 region has the DNA TGCAGTGCTAGAGATCAGAAGAAAGGGGCCCTCTCGGGAGGCTACACCTTC. Encoded protein: CSARDQKKGALSGGYTF. This sequence joins TRBV20-1 and TRBJ1-2; tentative D call: TRBD1 (5 bases). The germline V gene has CDR1 DFQATT and CDR2 SNEGSKA (reference sequence). Trimming removed 0 bases at V and 8 bases at J, with 25 bases between. The CDR3 totals 17 residues.